This TCR beta chain was identified during a study of OX40 agonist ivuxolimab in advanced cancers. Study context: People in dose escalation had one of these cancers: hepatocellular carcinoma, melanoma, renal cell or head and neck cancer.

The length of the CDR3 is 15 residues. V was clipped by 0 bases and J by 4 bases, with 10 bases between them. Germline CDR1 SGHRS, CDR2 YFSETQ. People who had autoimmune disease history or systemic immunosuppression were excluded. Sampling of blood occurred at baseline, cycle 4 day 1, and cycle 7 day 1. Clones were read by immunoSEQ multiplex PCR, and TCRdb kept only the in-frame ones, dropping some. The table records 60,000 to 75,000 clones, 80% to 85% of them present only once. The sample in question was CD4+ or CD8+ T cells sorted from blood, obtained in a trial of the OX40 agonist ivuxolimab. This sequence was found in an adult with an advanced solid tumor such as melanoma, head and neck, liver or kidney cancer. The chain joins TRBV5-1 to TRBJ2-2, with unresolved D. Written as DNA, the CDR3 is TGCGCCAGCAGCTTGGCTGGATCCGGCACCGGGGAGCTGTTTTTT. This translates into CASSLAGSGTGELFF.